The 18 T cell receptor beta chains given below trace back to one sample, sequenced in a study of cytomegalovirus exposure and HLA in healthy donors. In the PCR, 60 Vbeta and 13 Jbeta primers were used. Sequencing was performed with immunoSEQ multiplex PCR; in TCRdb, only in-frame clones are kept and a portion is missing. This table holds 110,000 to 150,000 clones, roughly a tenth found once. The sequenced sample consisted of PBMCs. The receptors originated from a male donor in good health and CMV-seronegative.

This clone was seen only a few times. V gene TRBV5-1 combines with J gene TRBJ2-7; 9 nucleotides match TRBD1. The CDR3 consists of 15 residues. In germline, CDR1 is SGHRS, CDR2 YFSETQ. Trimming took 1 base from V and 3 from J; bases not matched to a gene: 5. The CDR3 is CASSLTGQGNYEQYF. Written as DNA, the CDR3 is TGCGCCAGCAGCTTGACGGGACAGGGTAACTACGAGCAGTACTTC.

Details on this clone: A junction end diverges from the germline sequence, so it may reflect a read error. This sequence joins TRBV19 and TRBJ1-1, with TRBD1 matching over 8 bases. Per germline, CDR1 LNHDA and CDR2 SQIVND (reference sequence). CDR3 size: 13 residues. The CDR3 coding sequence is TGTGCCAGTAGCTACAGGGGGAACGCTGAAGCTTTCTTT. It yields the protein CASSYRGNAEAFF.

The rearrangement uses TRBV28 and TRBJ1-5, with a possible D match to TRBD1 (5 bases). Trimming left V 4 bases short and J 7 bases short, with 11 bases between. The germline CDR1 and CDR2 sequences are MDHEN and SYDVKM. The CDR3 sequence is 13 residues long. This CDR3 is CASSWGGSQPQHF. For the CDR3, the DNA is TGTGCCAGCAGTTGGGGGGGGTCCCAGCCCCAGCATTTT.

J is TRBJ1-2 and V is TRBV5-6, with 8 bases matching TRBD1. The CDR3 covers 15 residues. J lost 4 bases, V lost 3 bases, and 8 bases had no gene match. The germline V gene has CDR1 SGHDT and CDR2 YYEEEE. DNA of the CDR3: TGTGCCAGCAGCTCCTACGACAGGGGCGTCTATGGCTACACCTTC. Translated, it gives CASSSYDRGVYGYTF.

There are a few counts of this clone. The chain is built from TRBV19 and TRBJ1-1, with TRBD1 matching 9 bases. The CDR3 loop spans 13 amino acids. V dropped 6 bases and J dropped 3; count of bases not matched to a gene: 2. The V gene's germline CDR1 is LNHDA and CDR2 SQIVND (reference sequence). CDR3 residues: CASSTGGYTEAFF. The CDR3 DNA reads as TGTGCCAGTAGCACAGGGGGCTACACTGAAGCTTTCTTT.

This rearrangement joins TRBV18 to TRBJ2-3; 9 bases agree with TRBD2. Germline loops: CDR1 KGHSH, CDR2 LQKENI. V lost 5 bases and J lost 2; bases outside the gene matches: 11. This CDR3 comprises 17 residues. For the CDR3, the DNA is TGTGCCAGCTCATCGACCTTAGCGGGAGCGGTCACAGATACGCAGTATTTT. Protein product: CASSSTLAGAVTDTQYF.

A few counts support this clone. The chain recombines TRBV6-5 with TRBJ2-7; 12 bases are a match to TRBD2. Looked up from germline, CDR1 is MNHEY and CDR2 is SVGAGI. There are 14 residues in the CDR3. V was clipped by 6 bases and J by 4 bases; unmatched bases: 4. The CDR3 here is CASSQTSGRYEQYF. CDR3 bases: TGTGCCAGCAGCCAGACTAGCGGGAGATACGAGCAGTACTTC.

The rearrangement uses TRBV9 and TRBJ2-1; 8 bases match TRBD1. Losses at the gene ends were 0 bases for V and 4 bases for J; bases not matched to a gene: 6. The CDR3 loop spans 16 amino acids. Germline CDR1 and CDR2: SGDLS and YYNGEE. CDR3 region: CASSVDRTGTYNEQFF. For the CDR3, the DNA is TGTGCCAGCAGCGTAGATAGGACAGGGACTTACAATGAGCAGTTCTTC.

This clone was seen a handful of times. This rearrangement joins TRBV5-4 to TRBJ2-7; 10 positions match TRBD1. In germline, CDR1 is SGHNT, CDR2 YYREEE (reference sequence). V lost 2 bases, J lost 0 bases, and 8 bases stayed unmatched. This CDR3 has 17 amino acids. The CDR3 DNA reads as TGTGCCAGCAGCTTACCGACAGGGGGCAAGAGCTCCTACGAGCAGTACTTC. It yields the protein CASSLPTGGKSSYEQYF.

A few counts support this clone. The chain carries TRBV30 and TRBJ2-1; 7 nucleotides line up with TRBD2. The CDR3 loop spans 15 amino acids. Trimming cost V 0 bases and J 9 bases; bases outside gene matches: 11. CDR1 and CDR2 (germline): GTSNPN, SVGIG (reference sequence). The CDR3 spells CAWSVGLVLPREQFF. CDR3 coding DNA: TGTGCCTGGAGTGTAGGACTAGTCCTTCCGCGTGAGCAGTTCTTC.

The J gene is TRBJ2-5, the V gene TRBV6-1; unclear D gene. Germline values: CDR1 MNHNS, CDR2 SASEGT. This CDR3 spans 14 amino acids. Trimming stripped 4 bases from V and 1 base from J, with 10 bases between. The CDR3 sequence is CASSAGSSQETQYF. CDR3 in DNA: TGTGCCAGCAGTGCCGGTAGCAGCCAAGAGACCCAGTACTTC.

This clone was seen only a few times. CDR3 in amino acids: CASSQVDGDEQFF. CDR3 nucleotide sequence: TGCGCCAGCAGCCAAGTGGACGGGGATGAGCAGTTCTTC. The V call is TRBV4-1, the J call TRBJ2-1; D is possibly TRBD2 (5 bases). Germline V gene lookup returns CDR1 MGHRA and CDR2 YSYEKL. Trimming left V 1 base short and J 8 bases short, with 9 bases between. The CDR3 loop spans 13 amino acids.

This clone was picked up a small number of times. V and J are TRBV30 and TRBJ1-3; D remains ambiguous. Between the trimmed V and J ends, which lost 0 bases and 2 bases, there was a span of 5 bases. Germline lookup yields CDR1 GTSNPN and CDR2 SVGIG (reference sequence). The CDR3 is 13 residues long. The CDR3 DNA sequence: TGTGCCTGGAGTGTAACAGCTGGAAACACCATATATTTT. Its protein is CAWSVTAGNTIYF.

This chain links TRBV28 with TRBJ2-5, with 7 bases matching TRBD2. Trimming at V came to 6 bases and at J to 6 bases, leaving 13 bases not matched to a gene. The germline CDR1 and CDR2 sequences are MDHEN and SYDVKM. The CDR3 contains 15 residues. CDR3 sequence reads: CASRSGGGNGKTQYF. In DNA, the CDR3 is TGTGCCAGCAGATCTGGCGGGGGAAACGGGAAGACCCAGTACTTC.

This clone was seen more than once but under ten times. The chain's CDR3 is CASSVKRGSYNEQFF. CDR3 DNA sequence: TGTGCCAGCAGCGTGAAGAGAGGGTCCTACAATGAGCAGTTCTTC. The chain carries TRBV9 and TRBJ2-1, with D possibly matching TRBD2 (5 bases). The V and J ends lost 2 bases and 1 base respectively, with 10 bases between them. Germline V CDR1 and CDR2: SGDLS, YYNGEE. This CDR3 is 15 amino acids long.

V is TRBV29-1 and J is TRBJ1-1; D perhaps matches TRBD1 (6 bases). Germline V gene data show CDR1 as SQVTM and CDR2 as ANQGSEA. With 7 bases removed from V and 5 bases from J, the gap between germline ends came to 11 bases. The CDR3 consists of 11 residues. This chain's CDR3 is CSALQGTEAFF. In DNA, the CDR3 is TGCAGCGCTCTACAGGGTACTGAAGCTTTCTTT.

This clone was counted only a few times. In nucleotides, the CDR3 is TGTGCCAGCGAAGCCCCGGGGGGACGTGGAGAAAAACTGTTTTTT. It specifies CASEAPGGRGEKLFF. The chain joins TRBV28 to TRBJ1-4; possibly TRBD1 for D (5 bases). This CDR3 comprises 15 residues. Germline CDR1 MDHEN, CDR2 SYDVKM. Trimming removed 8 bases from V and 8 bases from J, with 21 bases in between.

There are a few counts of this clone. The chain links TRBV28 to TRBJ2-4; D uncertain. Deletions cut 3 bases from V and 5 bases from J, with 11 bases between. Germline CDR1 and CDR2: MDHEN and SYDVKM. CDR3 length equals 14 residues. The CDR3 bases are TGTGCCAGCAGTTTTCAACTTCCCCAAAACATTCAGTACTTC. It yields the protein CASSFQLPQNIQYF.